The table lists the clone carrying this T cell receptor (beta chain) with many counts. The antigen is not known. This entry comes from a study of T cells after yellow fever vaccination. General study results and limits: A weaker but faster secondary response was observed, peaking on day 5 versus 15. Most primary-vaccination clones reappeared after the booster (just under 98% CD4, approximately 88% CD8). Only a small proportion of the clonotypes turned up in both the CD4 and the CD8 compartments, likely arising from convergent recombination.

Deletions cut 0 bases from V and 0 bases from J, with 4 bases between. The germline CDR1 and CDR2 sequences are SGHDT and YYEEEE. This CDR3 is built from 14 residues. UMIs were added to TCR cDNA along with a universal primer site when it was made by 5'RACE template switching. TCRdb fed the 5' RACE reads into MiXCR, producing one record per CDR3 protein. The sample holds approximately 110,000 distinct CDR3 sequences, approximately 8.4% seen once. The sequence came from a man under 40 who received the YFV17D yellow fever vaccine. The starting material was CD8+ T cells sorted from PBMCs, obtained 45 days after the yellow fever booster vaccination. The rearrangement links TRBV5-6 to TRBJ1-3, with D hard to call. The CDR3 region is CASSLVPSGNTIYF. The CDR3 region has the DNA TGTGCCAGCAGCTTGGTTCCCTCTGGAAACACCATATATTTT.